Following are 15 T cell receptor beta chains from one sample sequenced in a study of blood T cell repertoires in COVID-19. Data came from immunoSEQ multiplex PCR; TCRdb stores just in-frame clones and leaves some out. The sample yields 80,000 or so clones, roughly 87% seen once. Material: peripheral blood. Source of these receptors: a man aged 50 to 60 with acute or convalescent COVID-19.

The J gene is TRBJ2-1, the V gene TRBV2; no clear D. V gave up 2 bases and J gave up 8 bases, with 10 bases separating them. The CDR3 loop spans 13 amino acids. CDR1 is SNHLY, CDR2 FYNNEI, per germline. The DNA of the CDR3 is TGTGCCAGCAGTGAACAAGCGATCGATGAGCAGTTCTTC. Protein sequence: CASSEQAIDEQFF.

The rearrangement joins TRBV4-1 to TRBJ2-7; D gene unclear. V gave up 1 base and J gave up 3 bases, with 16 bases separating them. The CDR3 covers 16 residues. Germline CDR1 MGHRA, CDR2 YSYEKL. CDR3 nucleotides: TGCGCCAGCAGCCAAGTCCCGACGGCCGGAGTCTACGAGCAGTACTTC. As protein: CASSQVPTAGVYEQYF.

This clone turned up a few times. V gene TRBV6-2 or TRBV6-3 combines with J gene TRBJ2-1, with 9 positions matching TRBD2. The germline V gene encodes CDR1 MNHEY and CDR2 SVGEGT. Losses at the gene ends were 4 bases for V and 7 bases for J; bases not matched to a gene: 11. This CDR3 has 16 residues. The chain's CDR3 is CASSSDPLAGWNEQFF. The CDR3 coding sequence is TGTGCCAGCAGTTCCGACCCCCTAGCGGGGTGGAATGAGCAGTTCTTC.

For the CDR3, the DNA is TGTGCCAGCAGCTTAGTTCCCAGGGAATCGTACGAGCAGTACTTC. It translates to CASSLVPRESYEQYF. The rearrangement joins TRBV11-2 to TRBJ2-7, with a tentative D call TRBD1 (5 bases). Germline loops: CDR1 SGHAT, CDR2 FQNNGV. V shed 1 base and J shed 4 bases, with 14 bases lying between them. CDR3 length: 15 residues.

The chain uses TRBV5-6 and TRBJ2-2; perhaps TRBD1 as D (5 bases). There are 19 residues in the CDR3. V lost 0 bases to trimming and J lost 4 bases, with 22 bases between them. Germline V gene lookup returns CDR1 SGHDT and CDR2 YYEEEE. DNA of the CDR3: TGTGCCAGCAGCTTGGAGGGGCTGGAGCGCCGGTCGAGCACCGGGGAGCTGTTTTTT. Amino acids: CASSLEGLERRSSTGELFF.

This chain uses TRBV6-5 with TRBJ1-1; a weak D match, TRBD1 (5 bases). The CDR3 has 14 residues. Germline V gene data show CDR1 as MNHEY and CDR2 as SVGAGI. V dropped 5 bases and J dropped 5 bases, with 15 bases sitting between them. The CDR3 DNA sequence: TGTGCCAGCAGTATAGACCCCGGGGGGACTGAAGCTTTCTTT. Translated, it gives CASSIDPGGTEAFF.

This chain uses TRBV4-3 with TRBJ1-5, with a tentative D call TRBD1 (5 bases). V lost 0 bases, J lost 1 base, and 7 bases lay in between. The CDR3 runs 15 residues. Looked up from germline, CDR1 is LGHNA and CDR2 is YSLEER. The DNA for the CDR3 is TGCGCCAGCAGCCAAGACAGGGCAAGCAATCAGCCCCAGCATTTT. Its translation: CASSQDRASNQPQHF.

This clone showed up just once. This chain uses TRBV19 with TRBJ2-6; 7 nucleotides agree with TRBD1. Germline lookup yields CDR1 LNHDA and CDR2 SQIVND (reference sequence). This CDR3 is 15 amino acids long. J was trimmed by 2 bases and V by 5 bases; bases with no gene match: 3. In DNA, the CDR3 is TGTGCCAGTAGTCTCGGGACAGCTGGGGCCAACGTCCTGACTTTC. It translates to CASSLGTAGANVLTF.

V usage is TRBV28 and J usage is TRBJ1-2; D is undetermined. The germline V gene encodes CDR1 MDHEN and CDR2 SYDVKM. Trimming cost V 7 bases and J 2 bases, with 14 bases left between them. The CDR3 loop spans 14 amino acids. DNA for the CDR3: TGTGCCAGCACCCAGGTCCGGAAAAACTATGGCTACACCTTC. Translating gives CASTQVRKNYGYTF.

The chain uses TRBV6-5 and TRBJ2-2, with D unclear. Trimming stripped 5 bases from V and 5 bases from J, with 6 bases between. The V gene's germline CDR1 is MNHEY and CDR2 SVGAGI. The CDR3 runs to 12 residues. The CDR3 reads CASSLPTGELFF. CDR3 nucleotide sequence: TGTGCCAGCAGTCTACCGACCGGGGAGCTGTTTTTT.

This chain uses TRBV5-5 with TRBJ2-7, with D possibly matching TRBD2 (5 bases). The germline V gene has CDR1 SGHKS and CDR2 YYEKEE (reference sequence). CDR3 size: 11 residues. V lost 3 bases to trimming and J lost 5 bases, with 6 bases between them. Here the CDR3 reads CASSSEDEQYF. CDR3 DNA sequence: TGTGCCAGCAGCTCGGAGGACGAGCAGTACTTC. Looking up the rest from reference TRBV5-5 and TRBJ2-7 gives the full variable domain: DAGVTQSPTHLIKTRGQQVTLRCSPISGHKSVSWYQQVLGQGPQFIFQYYEKEERGRGNFPDRFSARQFPNYSSELNVNALLLGDSALYLCASSSEDEQYFGPGTRLTVT.

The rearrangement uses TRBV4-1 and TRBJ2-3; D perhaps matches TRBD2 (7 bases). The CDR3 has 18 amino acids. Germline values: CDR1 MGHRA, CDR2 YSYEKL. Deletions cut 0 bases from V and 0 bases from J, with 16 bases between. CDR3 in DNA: TGCGCCAGCAGCCAAGATAGGAGGGGGGGGCGAAGCACAGATACGCAGTATTTT. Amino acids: CASSQDRRGGRSTDTQYF.

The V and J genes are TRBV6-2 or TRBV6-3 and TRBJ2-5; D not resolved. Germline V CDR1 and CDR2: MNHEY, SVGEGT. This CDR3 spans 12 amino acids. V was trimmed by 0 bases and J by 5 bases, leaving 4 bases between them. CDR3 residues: CASSYSRETQYF. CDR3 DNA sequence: TGTGCCAGCAGTTACTCTCGGGAGACCCAGTACTTC.

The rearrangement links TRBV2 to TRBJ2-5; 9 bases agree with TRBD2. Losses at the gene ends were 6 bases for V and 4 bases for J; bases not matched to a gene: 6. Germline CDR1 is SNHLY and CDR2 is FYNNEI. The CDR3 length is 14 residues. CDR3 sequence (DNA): TGTGCCAGCAGGCGGGGGGGGGCTCTAGAGACCCAGTACTTC. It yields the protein CASRRGGALETQYF. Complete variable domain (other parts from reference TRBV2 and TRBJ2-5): EPEVTQTPSHQVTQMGQEVILRCVPISNHLYFYWYRQILGQKVEFLVSFYNNEISEKSEIFDDQFSVERPDGSNFTLKIRSTKLEDSAMYFCASRRGGALETQYFGPGTRLLVL.

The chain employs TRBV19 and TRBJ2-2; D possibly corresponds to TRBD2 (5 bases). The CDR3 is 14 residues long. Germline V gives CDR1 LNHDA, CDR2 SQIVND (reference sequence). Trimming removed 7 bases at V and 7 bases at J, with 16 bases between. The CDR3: CASTPLDGVGELFF. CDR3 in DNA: TGTGCCAGTACTCCTTTGGACGGGGTCGGGGAGCTGTTTTTT.